This T cell receptor (beta chain) was recorded in a study of shared clonotypes between healthy human individuals. Study in general: Researchers assigned three CD4 naive, three CD4 memory, two CD8 naive and one CD8 memory plate to each donor. Whole-study results and caveats: The four-donor shared clonotypes exceeded non-shared clonotypes in generation probability, with non-shared ones scoring lower.

V was pared by 6 bases and J by 3 bases, with 11 bases of the junction left unmatched. The germline gives CDR1 SGHAT, CDR2 FQNNGV. The CDR3 contains 17 residues. In regard to this clone: The target antigen is unknown.

At the deep level, the assay was run. Once extracted for a subset, genomic DNA was divided evenly among several immunoSEQ plates. Profiled with immunoSEQ multiplex PCR; TCRdb holds only in-frame clones, not every one. The sample consists of some 2.1 million clones, roughly 94% of them appearing once. The origin of this receptor is a man younger than 30 in good health. The chain recombines TRBV11-2 with TRBJ1-6; 7 bases match TRBD1. The sequenced sample was naive CD4+ T cells sorted from blood. Subset: CD45RA+ positively selected. The CDR3 DNA follows: TGTGCCAGCAGTCCAGGGGGAGGGGGCATCTATAATTCACCCCTCCACTTT. Translating gives CASSPGGGGIYNSPLHF.